These T cell receptor beta chains were read from a single sample in a study of T cells after yellow fever vaccination. From the 5' RACE reads, TCRdb called clonotypes with MiXCR, one entry per CDR3 protein. The sample consists of 550,000 to 750,000 distinct CDR3 sequences, roughly 13% of them appearing once. Source: PBMCs, taken on the day of the yellow fever booster vaccination. The receptors shown here come from a young man who received the YFV17D yellow fever vaccine. The CDR3 runs from the conserved cysteine through the conserved F or W. Each record gives: clone size, J gene, V gene, D gene, CDR3 protein, CDR3 DNA. A D gene is named only where the DNA matches it firmly. The listing skips clone size in some rows; elsewhere it reads once, few, many or a size class.

size: NA; J: TRBJ1-5; V: TRBV9; D: NA; CDR3: CASSGPQANQPQHF; DNA: TGTGCCAGCAGCGGCCCCCAAGCCAATCAGCCCCAGCATTTT
size: NA; J: TRBJ2-1; V: TRBV14; D: TRBD2; CDR3: CASSQDRAGGYYNEQFF; DNA: TGTGCCAGCAGCCAAGATAGGGCGGGAGGTTACTACAATGAGCAGTTCTTC
size: NA; J: TRBJ2-5; V: TRBV3-1; D: TRBD2; CDR3: CASRAGGNQETQYF; DNA: TGTGCCAGCAGAGCGGGGGGGAACCAAGAGACCCAGTACTTC
size: few; J: TRBJ1-2; V: TRBV29-1; D: TRBD1; CDR3: CSVDLSGDRHFPNYGYTF; DNA: TGCAGCGTTGACCTTTCGGGGGACAGACATTTCCCTAACTATGGCTACACCTTC
size: NA; J: TRBJ2-1; V: TRBV20-1; D: NA; CDR3: CSARNRGGFSYNEQFF; DNA: TGCAGTGCCCGCAATCGAGGGGGTTTTTCCTACAATGAGCAGTTCTTC
size: NA; J: TRBJ2-2; V: TRBV5-1; D: NA; CDR3: CASSFEGRNTGELFF; DNA: TGCGCCAGCAGCTTTGAGGGGCGCAACACCGGGGAGCTGTTTTTT
size: few; J: TRBJ1-3; V: TRBV29-1; D: TRBD1; CDR3: CSVAWTGGNSGNTIYF; DNA: TGCAGCGTCGCTTGGACAGGGGGTAACTCTGGAAACACCATATATTTT
size: once; J: TRBJ2-3; V: TRBV4-2; D: TRBD2; CDR3: CASSQAGGSTDTQYF; DNA: TGTGCCAGCAGCCAAGCGGGAGGCTCCACAGATACGCAGTATTTT
size: NA; J: TRBJ2-2; V: TRBV12-5; D: TRBD2; CDR3: CASGSPTSGRNTGELFF; DNA: TGTGCTAGTGGTTCCCCGACTAGCGGGAGGAACACCGGGGAGCTGTTTTTT
size: many; J: TRBJ1-1; V: TRBV20-1; D: NA; CDR3: CSAREGTVTEAFF; DNA: TGCAGTGCTAGAGAGGGGACTGTAACTGAAGCTTTCTTT
size: few; J: TRBJ2-7; V: TRBV7-9; D: NA; CDR3: CASSLARLSEQYF; DNA: TGTGCCAGCAGCTTAGCGCGACTCAGCGAGCAGTACTTC
size: NA; J: TRBJ2-3; V: TRBV3-1; D: TRBD2; CDR3: CASKLTLAGATDTQYF; DNA: TGTGCCAGCAAATTAACCCTAGCGGGTGCAACAGATACGCAGTATTTT
size: NA; J: TRBJ2-2; V: TRBV18; D: NA; CDR3: CASSPWSQPGTGELFF; DNA: TGTGCCAGCTCACCGTGGAGCCAACCCGGCACCGGGGAGCTGTTTTTT
size: NA; J: TRBJ1-1; V: TRBV7-2; D: TRBD1; CDR3: CASIKQGANTEAFF; DNA: TGTGCCAGCATCAAACAGGGGGCGAACACTGAAGCTTTCTTT
size: NA; J: TRBJ2-7; V: TRBV29-1; D: NA; CDR3: CSVAGSSYEQYF; DNA: TGCAGCGTTGCTGGGAGCTCCTACGAGCAGTACTTC
size: few; J: TRBJ2-1; V: TRBV5-1; D: NA; CDR3: CASSWGLDSYNEQFF; DNA: TGCGCCAGCAGCTGGGGGTTGGACTCCTACAATGAGCAGTTCTTC
size: few; J: TRBJ2-7; V: TRBV18; D: NA; CDR3: CASSPDVPSFGEQYF; DNA: TGTGCCAGCTCCCCCGACGTCCCCTCCTTCGGGGAGCAGTACTTC
size: few; J: TRBJ2-3; V: TRBV29-1; D: NA; CDR3: CSVGRQRTDTQYF; DNA: TGCAGCGTTGGGAGACAGCGCACAGATACGCAGTATTTT
size: NA; J: TRBJ1-5; V: TRBV6-1; D: NA; CDR3: CASSEGQHNQPQHF; DNA: TGTGCCAGCAGTGAGGGCCAGCACAATCAGCCCCAGCATTTT
size: few; J: TRBJ2-7; V: TRBV5-6; D: TRBD2; CDR3: CASSFILAGEQYF; DNA: TGTGCCAGCAGCTTTATACTAGCGGGCGAGCAGTACTTC
size: NA; J: TRBJ2-7; V: TRBV12-3/TRBV12-4; D: TRBD2; CDR3: CASSLRESTYEQYF; DNA: TGTGCCAGCAGTCTGCGGGAGTCCACCTACGAGCAGTACTTC
size: many; J: TRBJ2-2; V: TRBV12-3/TRBV12-4; D: NA; CDR3: CASSLAATGELFF; DNA: TGTGCCAGCAGCCTAGCCGCCACCGGGGAGCTGTTTTTT
size: NA; J: TRBJ2-1; V: TRBV20-1; D: NA; CDR3: CSARDYPGGGKGNEQFF; DNA: TGCAGTGCTAGAGACTATCCCGGGGGCGGGAAAGGGAATGAGCAGTTCTTC
size: many; J: TRBJ2-7; V: TRBV4-3; D: NA; CDR3: CASSQDGETYEQYF; DNA: TGCGCCAGCAGCCAAGATGGCGAGACCTACGAGCAGTACTTC
size: NA; J: TRBJ2-1; V: TRBV19; D: TRBD2; CDR3: CASSSVGSGRPSSYNEQFF; DNA: TGTGCCAGTAGCTCAGTGGGTAGCGGGAGGCCCAGCTCCTACAATGAGCAGTTCTTC
size: NA; J: TRBJ1-6; V: TRBV20-1; D: NA; CDR3: CSASGGSGGRSPLHF; DNA: TGCAGTGCTAGCGGGGGTTCGGGGGGACGTTCACCCCTCCACTTT
size: few; J: TRBJ1-6; V: TRBV6-1; D: NA; CDR3: CASSTPGGENSPLHF; DNA: TGTGCCAGCAGCACCCCCGGGGGGGAAAATTCACCCCTCCACTTT
size: many; J: TRBJ2-1; V: TRBV5-1; D: TRBD1; CDR3: CASSFEGGPWFF; DNA: TGCGCCAGCAGCTTTGAAGGGGGCCCATGGTTCTTC
size: few; J: TRBJ1-1; V: TRBV7-2; D: NA; CDR3: CASSRWGGNTEAFF; DNA: TGTGCCAGCAGTCGTTGGGGTGGGAACACTGAAGCTTTCTTT
size: NA; J: TRBJ1-1; V: TRBV6-5; D: NA; CDR3: CASTLGHSTEAFF; DNA: TGTGCCAGCACGTTGGGACACTCCACTGAAGCTTTCTTT
size: few; J: TRBJ2-1; V: TRBV18; D: TRBD2; CDR3: CASSPARPGGYNEQFF; DNA: TGTGCCAGCTCCCCGGCGCGCCCGGGGGGCTACAATGAGCAGTTCTTC
size: few; J: TRBJ2-3; V: TRBV7-9; D: NA; CDR3: CASSAQTDTQYF; DNA: TGTGCCAGCAGCGCGCAGACAGATACGCAGTATTTT
size: NA; J: TRBJ2-7; V: TRBV27; D: NA; CDR3: CASSLSPGLSSYEQYF; DNA: TGTGCCAGCAGTTTATCGCCCGGGTTAAGCTCCTACGAGCAGTACTTC
size: few; J: TRBJ2-5; V: TRBV5-1; D: NA; CDR3: CASSSGTSQETQYF; DNA: TGCGCCAGCAGCTCCGGGACCAGTCAAGAGACCCAGTACTTC
size: NA; J: TRBJ2-1; V: TRBV19; D: TRBD2; CDR3: CASSILSGTERNEQFF; DNA: TGTGCCAGTAGTATCCTTAGCGGGACCGAACGGAATGAGCAGTTCTTC
size: few; J: TRBJ2-3; V: TRBV5-1; D: NA; CDR3: CASRLSGMNTDTQYF; DNA: TGCGCCAGCAGATTGTCGGGGATGAACACAGATACGCAGTATTTT
size: NA; J: TRBJ1-1; V: TRBV6-2/TRBV6-3; D: NA; CDR3: CASSRGPQSGTEAFF; DNA: TGTGCCAGCAGCCGAGGACCCCAGAGTGGCACTGAAGCTTTCTTT
size: few; J: TRBJ2-1; V: TRBV11-2; D: TRBD2; CDR3: CASSLSWTSGRVYEQFF; DNA: TGTGCCAGCAGCTTGAGTTGGACTAGCGGGAGAGTATATGAGCAGTTCTTC
size: NA; J: TRBJ2-7; V: TRBV29-1; D: NA; CDR3: CSVARTNYEQYF; DNA: TGCAGCGTTGCCAGGACTAACTACGAGCAGTACTTC
size: few; J: TRBJ2-7; V: TRBV2; D: TRBD2; CDR3: CAARDLSGEYYEQYF; DNA: TGTGCCGCACGGGATTTAAGCGGGGAGTACTACGAGCAGTACTTC
size: NA; J: TRBJ2-5; V: TRBV7-8; D: NA; CDR3: CASSLRWTQYF; DNA: TGTGCCAGCAGCTTGAGGTGGACCCAGTACTTC
size: NA; J: TRBJ2-3; V: TRBV5-1; D: TRBD2; CDR3: CASSSQRESSTDTQYF; DNA: TGCGCCAGCAGCTCCCAGCGGGAGTCGAGCACAGATACGCAGTATTTT
size: few; J: TRBJ1-2; V: TRBV7-2; D: NA; CDR3: CASSLAQTHNGYTF; DNA: TGTGCCAGCAGCTTAGCGCAGACCCATAATGGCTACACCTTC
size: many; J: TRBJ2-1; V: TRBV25-1; D: NA; CDR3: CASSERQYNEQFF; DNA: TGTGCCAGCAGTGAAAGGCAGTACAATGAGCAGTTCTTC
size: few; J: TRBJ2-7; V: TRBV7-2; D: TRBD1; CDR3: CASSPTGGRNEQYF; DNA: TGTGCCAGCAGCCCGACAGGGGGCCGAAACGAGCAGTACTTC